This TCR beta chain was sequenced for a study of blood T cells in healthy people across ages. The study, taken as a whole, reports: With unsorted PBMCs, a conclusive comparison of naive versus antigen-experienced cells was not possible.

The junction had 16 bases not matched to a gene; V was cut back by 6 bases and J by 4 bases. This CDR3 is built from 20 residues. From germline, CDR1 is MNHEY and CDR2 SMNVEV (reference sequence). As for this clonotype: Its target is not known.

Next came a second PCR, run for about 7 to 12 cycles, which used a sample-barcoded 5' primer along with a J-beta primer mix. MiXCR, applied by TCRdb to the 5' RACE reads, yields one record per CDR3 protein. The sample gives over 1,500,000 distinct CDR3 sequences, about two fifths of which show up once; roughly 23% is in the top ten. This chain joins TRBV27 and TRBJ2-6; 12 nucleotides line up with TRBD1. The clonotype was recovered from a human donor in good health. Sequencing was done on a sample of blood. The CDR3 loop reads CASSNRDRGLLPTGANVLTF. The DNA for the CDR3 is TGTGCCAGCAGCAACCGGGACAGGGGGCTACTACCTACGGGGGCCAACGTCCTGACTTTC.